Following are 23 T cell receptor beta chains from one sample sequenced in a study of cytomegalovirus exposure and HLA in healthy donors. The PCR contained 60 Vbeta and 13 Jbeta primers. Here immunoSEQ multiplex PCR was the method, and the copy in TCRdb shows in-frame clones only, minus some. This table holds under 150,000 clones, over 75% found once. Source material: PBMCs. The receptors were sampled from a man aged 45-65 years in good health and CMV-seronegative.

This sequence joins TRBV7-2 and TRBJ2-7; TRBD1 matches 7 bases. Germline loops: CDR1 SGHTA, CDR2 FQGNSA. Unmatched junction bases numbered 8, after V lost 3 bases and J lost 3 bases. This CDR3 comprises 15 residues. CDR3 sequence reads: CASSFNRGPGYEQYF. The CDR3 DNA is TGTGCCAGCAGCTTCAACAGGGGACCTGGCTACGAGCAGTACTTC.

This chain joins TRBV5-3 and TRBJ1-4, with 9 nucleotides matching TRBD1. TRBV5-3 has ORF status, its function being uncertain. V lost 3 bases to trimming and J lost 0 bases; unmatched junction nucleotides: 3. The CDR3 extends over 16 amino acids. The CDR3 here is CARSSTGGTTNEKLFF. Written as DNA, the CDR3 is TGTGCCAGAAGCTCGACAGGGGGGACAACTAATGAAAAACTGTTTTTT.

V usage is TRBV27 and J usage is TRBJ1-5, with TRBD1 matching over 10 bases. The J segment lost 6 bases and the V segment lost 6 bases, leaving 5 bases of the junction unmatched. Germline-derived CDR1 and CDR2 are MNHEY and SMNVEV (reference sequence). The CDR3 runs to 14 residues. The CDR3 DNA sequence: TGTGCCAGCAGCTGGGACAGGGGAGGTCAGCCCCAGCATTTT. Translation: CASSWDRGGQPQHF.

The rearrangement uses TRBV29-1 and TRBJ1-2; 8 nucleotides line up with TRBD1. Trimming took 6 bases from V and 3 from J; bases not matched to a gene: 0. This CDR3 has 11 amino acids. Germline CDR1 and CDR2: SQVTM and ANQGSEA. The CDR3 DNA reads TGCAGCGTGGGACAGGACTATGGCTACACCTTC. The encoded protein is CSVGQDYGYTF.

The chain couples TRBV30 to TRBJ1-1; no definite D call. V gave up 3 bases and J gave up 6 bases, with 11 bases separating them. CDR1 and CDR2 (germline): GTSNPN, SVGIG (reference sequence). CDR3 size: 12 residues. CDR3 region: CAWSPTHPEAFF. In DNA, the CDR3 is TGTGCCTGGAGCCCTACCCACCCTGAAGCTTTCTTT.

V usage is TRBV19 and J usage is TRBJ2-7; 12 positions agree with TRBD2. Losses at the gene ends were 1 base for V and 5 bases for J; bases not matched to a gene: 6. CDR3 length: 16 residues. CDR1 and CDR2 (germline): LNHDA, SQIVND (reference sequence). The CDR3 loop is CASSIGTSGRRDEQYF. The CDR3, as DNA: TGTGCCAGTAGTATAGGAACTAGCGGGAGGCGGGACGAGCAGTACTTC.

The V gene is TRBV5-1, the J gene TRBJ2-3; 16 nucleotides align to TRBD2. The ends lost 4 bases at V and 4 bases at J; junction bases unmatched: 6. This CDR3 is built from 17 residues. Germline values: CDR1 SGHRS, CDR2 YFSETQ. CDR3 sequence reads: CASSAGTSGGASDTQYF. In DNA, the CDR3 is TGCGCCAGCAGCGCAGGGACTAGCGGGGGGGCGTCAGATACGCAGTATTTT.

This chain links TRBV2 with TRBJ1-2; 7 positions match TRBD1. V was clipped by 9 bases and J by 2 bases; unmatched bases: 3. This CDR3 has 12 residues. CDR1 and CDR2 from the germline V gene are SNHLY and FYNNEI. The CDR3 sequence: CASEQGNYGYTF. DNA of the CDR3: TGTGCCAGTGAACAGGGGAACTATGGCTACACCTTC. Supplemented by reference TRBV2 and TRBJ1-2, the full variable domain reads EPEVTQTPSHQVTQMGQEVILRCVPISNHLYFYWYRQILGQKVEFLVSFYNNEISEKSEIFDDQFSVERPDGSNFTLKIRSTKLEDSAMYFCASEQGNYGYTFGSGTRLTVV.

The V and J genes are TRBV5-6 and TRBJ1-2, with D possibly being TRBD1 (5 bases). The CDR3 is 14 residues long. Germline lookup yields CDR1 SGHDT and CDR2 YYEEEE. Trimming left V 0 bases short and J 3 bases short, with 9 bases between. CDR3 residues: CASSLGGLYYGYTF. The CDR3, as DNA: TGTGCCAGCAGCTTGGGGGGACTTTACTATGGCTACACCTTC.

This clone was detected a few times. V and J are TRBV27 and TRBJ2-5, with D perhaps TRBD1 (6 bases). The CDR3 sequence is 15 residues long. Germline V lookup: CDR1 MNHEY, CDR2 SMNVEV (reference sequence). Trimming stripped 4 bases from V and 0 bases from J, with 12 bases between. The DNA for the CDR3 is TGTGCCAGCAGTTCCTGGACAGCGTACCAAGAGACCCAGTACTTC. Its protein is CASSSWTAYQETQYF.

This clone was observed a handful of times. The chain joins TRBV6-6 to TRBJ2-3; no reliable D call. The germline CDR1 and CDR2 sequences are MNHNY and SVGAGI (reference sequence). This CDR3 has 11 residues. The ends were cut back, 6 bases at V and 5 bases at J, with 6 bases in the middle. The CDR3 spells CASSTRDTQYF. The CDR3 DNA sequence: TGTGCCAGCAGCACCAGAGATACGCAGTATTTT.

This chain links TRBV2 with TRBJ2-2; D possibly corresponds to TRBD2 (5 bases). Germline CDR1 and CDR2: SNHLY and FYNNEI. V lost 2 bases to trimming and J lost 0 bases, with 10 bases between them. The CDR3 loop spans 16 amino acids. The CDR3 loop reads CASSERGGSNTGELFF. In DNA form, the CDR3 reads TGTGCCAGCAGTGAACGGGGTGGGTCGAACACCGGGGAGCTGTTTTTT. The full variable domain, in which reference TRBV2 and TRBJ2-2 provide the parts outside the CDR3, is EPEVTQTPSHQVTQMGQEVILRCVPISNHLYFYWYRQILGQKVEFLVSFYNNEISEKSEIFDDQFSVERPDGSNFTLKIRSTKLEDSAMYFCASSERGGSNTGELFFGEGSRLTVL.

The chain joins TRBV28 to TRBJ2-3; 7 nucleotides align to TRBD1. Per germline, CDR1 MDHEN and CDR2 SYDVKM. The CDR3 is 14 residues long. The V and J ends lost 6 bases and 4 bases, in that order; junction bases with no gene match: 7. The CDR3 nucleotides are TGTGCCAGCAGCCTAACAGGGGCGGCAGATACGCAGTATTTT. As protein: CASSLTGAADTQYF.

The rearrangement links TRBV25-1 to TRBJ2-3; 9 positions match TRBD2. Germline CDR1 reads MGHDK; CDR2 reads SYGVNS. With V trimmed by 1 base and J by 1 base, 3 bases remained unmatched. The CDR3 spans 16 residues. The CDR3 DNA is TGTGCCAGCAGTGAATTCTCTAGCGGGGGCACAGATACGCAGTATTTT. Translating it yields CASSEFSSGGTDTQYF.

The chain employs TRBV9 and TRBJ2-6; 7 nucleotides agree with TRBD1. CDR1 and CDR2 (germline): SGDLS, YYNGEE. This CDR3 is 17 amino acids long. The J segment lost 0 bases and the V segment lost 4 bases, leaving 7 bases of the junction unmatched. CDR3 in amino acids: CASSPRQGSSGANVLTF. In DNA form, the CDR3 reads TGTGCCAGCAGCCCGCGACAGGGAAGCTCTGGGGCCAACGTCCTGACTTTC. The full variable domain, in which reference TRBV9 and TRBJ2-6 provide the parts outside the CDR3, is DSGVTQTPKHLITATGQRVTLRCSPRSGDLSVYWYQQSLDQGLQFLIQYYNGEERAKGNILERFSAQQFPDLHSELNLSSLELGDSALYFCASSPRQGSSGANVLTFGAGSRLTVL.

CDR3 in DNA: TGTGCCAGTAGTCTCCCACTAGCGAGCACCGGGGAGCTGTTTTTT. It codes for CASSLPLASTGELFF. The chain couples TRBV19 to TRBJ2-2, with 7 bases identical to TRBD2. CDR1 and CDR2 (germline): LNHDA, SQIVND (reference sequence). V was pared by 5 bases and J by 4 bases, with 7 bases of the junction left unmatched. The CDR3 sequence is 15 residues long.

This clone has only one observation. The CDR3 DNA reads as TGTGCCAGCAGCGGAGGGGGACAGCTGAACACTGAAGCTTTCTTT. Translating it yields CASSGGGQLNTEAFF. The chain recombines TRBV9 with TRBJ1-1; TRBD1 agrees at 7 bases. Germline CDR1 SGDLS, CDR2 YYNGEE. There are 15 residues in the CDR3. J gave up 0 bases and V 3 bases, and 5 bases lay outside the gene matches.

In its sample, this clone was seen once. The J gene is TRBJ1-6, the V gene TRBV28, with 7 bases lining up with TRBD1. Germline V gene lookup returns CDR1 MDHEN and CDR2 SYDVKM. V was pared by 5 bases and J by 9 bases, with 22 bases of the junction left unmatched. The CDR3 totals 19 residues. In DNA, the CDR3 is TGTGCCAGCAGTGTGGGGGGAGACAGGGAAAGTGGGCTTCGTTCACCCCTCCACTTT. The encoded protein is CASSVGGDRESGLRSPLHF.

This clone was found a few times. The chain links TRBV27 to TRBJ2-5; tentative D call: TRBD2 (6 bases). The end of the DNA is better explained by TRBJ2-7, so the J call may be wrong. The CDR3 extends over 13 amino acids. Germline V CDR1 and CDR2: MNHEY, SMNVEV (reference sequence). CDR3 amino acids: CASSSPGGHEQYF. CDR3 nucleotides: TGTGCCAGCAGTTCACCCGGGGGTCACGAGCAGTACTTC.

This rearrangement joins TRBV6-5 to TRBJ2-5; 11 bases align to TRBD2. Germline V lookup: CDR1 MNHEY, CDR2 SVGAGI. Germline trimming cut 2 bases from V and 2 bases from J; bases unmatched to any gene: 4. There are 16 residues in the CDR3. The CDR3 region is CASSYASGGFQETQYF. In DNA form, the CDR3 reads TGTGCCAGCAGTTACGCTAGCGGGGGGTTTCAAGAGACCCAGTACTTC.

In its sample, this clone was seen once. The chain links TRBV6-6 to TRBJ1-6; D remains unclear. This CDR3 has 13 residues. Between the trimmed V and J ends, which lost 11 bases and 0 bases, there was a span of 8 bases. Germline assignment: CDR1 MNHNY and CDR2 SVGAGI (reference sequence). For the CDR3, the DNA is TGTGCCGCAAGGAGCTCCTATAATTCACCCCTCCACTTT. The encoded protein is CAARSSYNSPLHF.

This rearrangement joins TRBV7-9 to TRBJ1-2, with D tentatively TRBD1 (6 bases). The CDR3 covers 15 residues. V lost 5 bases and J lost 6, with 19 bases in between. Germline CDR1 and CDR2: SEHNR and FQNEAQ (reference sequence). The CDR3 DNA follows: TGTGCCAGCAGCCCTCTCGTACAGGGAGATAATGGCTACACCTTC. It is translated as CASSPLVQGDNGYTF.

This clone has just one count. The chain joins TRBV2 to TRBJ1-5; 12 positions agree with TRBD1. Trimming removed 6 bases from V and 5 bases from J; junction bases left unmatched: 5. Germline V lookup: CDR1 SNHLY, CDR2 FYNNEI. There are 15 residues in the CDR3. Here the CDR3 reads CASRGTGGSYQPQHF. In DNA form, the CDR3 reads TGTGCCAGCAGAGGGACAGGGGGCAGTTATCAGCCCCAGCATTTT.